One and the same sample provided the 3 T cell receptor beta chains below, sequenced in a study of CD8+CD57+ T cells in acquired aplastic anemia. Genomic DNA provided the template from which TCR beta VDJ and CDR3 profiles were obtained. MiXCR, run by TCRdb on the reads, gives a single entry per CDR3 protein. The data hold approximately 80,000 distinct CDR3 sequences, with 55% to 75% observed a single time. Patients selected for sequencing had displayed CD8+CD57+ cell expansion by flow cytometry. Input material: sorted CD4+, CD8+, or CD8+CD57+ T cells (not recorded which) from PBMCs. All receptors come from a human donor with aplastic anemia.

The rearrangement uses TRBV5-1 and TRBJ2-7, with D perhaps TRBD1 or TRBD2 (6 bases each). The V end was cut by 4 bases, the J end by 0 bases, with 20 bases between. Germline CDR1 is SGHRS and CDR2 is YFSETQ. The CDR3 has 17 amino acids. The CDR3 region is CASSAQGGGLSSYEQYF. The CDR3 bases are TGCGCCAGCAGCGCGCAGGGTGGGGGGCTTAGCTCCTACGAGCAGTACTTC.

This clonotype was picked up many times. This rearrangement joins TRBV7-9 to TRBJ2-7; D not resolved. The germline V and J ends were trimmed by 4 bases and 7 bases, with 17 bases remaining between them. Germline V gene lookup returns CDR1 SEHNR and CDR2 FQNEAQ (reference sequence). This CDR3 is built from 14 residues. CDR3 amino acids: CASSSALMATEQYF. The CDR3 DNA sequence: TGTGCCAGCAGCTCTGCGTTGATGGCTACTGAGCAGTACTTC.

The V and J genes are TRBV5-6 and TRBJ2-7; TRBD2 agrees at 10 bases. With 4 bases clipped from V and 0 bases from J, the junction kept 7 bases outside the gene matches. This CDR3 is built from 16 residues. Germline CDR1 and CDR2: SGHDT and YYEEEE. As DNA, the CDR3 is TGTGCCAGCAGCCTCCGGACTAGCGGAAACTCCTACGAGCAGTACTTC. The encoded protein is CASSLRTSGNSYEQYF.